This T cell receptor (beta chain) appears in the sequencing data of a study of blood T cells in healthy people across ages. Study conclusions and caveats: The recorded TCR beta diversity per million T cells decreased in a roughly linear manner with age.

A J-beta primer mix and a sample-barcoded 5' primer were used in a second PCR of roughly 7 to 12 cycles. The template-switch adaptor, which had 12 random nucleotides, put a tag on each cDNA molecule. TCRdb re-analysed the 5' RACE reads in MiXCR, keeping a single row per CDR3 protein. Among roughly 800,000 distinct CDR3 sequences listed, roughly 60% were seen once. Germline V lookup: CDR1 SGHRS, CDR2 YFSETQ. The CDR3 has 14 residues. Trimming left V 2 bases short and J 5 bases short, with 14 bases between. This clonotype has a handful of counts. Antigen specificity is unknown. This sequence was found in a man in his thirties or forties in good health. V gene TRBV5-1 combines with J gene TRBJ2-7; no firm D call. The material sequenced was blood. CDR3 in DNA: TGCGCCAGCAGCTTCATTTCGGGTAGTCACGAGCAGTACTTC. Translating gives CASSFISGSHEQYF.